The 3 T cell receptor beta chains given below trace back to one sample, sequenced in a study of blood T cell repertoires in COVID-19. Some clones are missing from TCRdb's copy, which holds only in-frame ones; the method was immunoSEQ multiplex PCR. This table has around 60,000 clones, around 85% appearing once. Sequenced material: peripheral blood. These receptors originate from a man aged 70-80 years with acute or convalescent COVID-19.

The chain joins TRBV5-6 to TRBJ2-7, with 10 bases that match TRBD2. Per the germline V gene, CDR1 is SGHDT and CDR2 is YYEEEE. This CDR3 contains 16 residues. The V and J ends lost 9 bases and 9 bases, in that order; junction bases with no gene match: 21. The CDR3 here is CATTLTGGLAGVPQYF. CDR3 sequence (DNA): TGTGCCACGACACTAACGGGAGGTCTAGCGGGGGTACCGCAGTACTTC.

The chain is built from TRBV14 and TRBJ1-2; no firm D call. The germline gives CDR1 SGHDN, CDR2 FVKESK. V was pared by 4 bases and J by 4 bases, with 7 bases between. The CDR3 is made up of 12 amino acids. CDR3 residues: CASSPSSYGYTF. The CDR3 coding sequence is TGTGCCAGCAGCCCCTCTTCCTATGGCTACACCTTC.

In this sample, this clone turned up once. The chain recombines TRBV15 with TRBJ2-1; D uncertain. CDR3 length: 13 amino acids. Germline values: CDR1 LNHNV, CDR2 YYDKDF (reference sequence). The V end was cut by 6 bases, the J end by 12 bases, with 18 bases between. Here the CDR3 reads CATRNSQVWLQFF. The CDR3, as DNA: TGTGCCACCAGGAACTCCCAAGTCTGGTTGCAGTTCTTC. Supplemented by reference TRBV15 and TRBJ2-1, the full variable domain reads DAMVIQNPRYQVTQFGKPVTLSCSQTLNHNVMYWYQQKSSQAPKLLFHYYDKDFNNEADTPDNFQSRRPNTSFCFLDIRSPGLGDTAMYLCATRNSQVWLQFFGPGTRLTVL.